This T cell receptor beta chain was identified in a study of T cells after yellow fever vaccination. The overall study: The authors prepared low-cell-number fractions using SMART-Seq v4 Ultra Low Input.

Study results and caveats: The secondary response was weaker, and its peak arrived faster, on day 5 versus 15. A large majority of primary-vaccination clones showed up again after the booster (about 97% CD4, approximately 90% CD8).

TCRdb passed the 5' RACE reads through MiXCR, listing each CDR3 protein once. There are about 320,000 distinct CDR3 sequences in the sample; approximately 11% occur only once, and 3.3% lies in the top ten. This clonotype was recorded many times. The antigen is not known. Per germline, CDR1 SGHRS and CDR2 YFSETQ. This CDR3 is 15 amino acids long. V dropped 0 bases and J dropped 8 bases, with 14 bases sitting between them. Sequencing was performed on CD4+ T cells sorted from PBMCs, taken 45 days after the yellow fever booster vaccination. This TCR derives from a man younger than 35 who received the YFV17D yellow fever vaccine. The chain recombines TRBV5-1 with TRBJ1-4; no definite D call. The CDR3 coding sequence is TGCGCCAGCAGCTTGGGACTAGGAGAGGGAGAAAAACTGTTTTTT. Translated: CASSLGLGEGEKLFF.